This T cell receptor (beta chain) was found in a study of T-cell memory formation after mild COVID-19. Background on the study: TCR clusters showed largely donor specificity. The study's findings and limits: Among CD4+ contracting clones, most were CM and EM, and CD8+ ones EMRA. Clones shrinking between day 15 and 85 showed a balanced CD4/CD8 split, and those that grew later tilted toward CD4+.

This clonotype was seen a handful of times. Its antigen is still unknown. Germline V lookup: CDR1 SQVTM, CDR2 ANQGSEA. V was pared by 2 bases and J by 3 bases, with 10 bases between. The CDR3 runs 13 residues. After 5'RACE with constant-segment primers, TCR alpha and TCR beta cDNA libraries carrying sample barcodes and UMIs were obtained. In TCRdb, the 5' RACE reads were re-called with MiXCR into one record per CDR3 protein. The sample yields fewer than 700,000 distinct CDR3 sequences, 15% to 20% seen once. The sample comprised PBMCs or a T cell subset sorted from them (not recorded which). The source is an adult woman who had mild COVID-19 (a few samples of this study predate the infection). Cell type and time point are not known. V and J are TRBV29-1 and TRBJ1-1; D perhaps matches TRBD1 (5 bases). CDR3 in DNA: TGCAGCGTTGAAAGGGGAGGGGACACTGAAGCTTTCTTT. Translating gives CSVERGGDTEAFF. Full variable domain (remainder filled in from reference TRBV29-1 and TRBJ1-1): SAVISQKPSRDICQRGTSLTIQCQVDSQVTMMFWYRQQPGQSLTLIATANQGSEATYESGFVIDKFPISRPNLTFSTLTVSNMSPEDSSIYLCSVERGGDTEAFFGQGTRLTVV.